This entry lists 2 T cell receptor beta chains sequenced from one sample in a study of long-term antiretroviral therapy in people with HIV. The immunoSEQ assay was v3.0, run at survey level. Generated by immunoSEQ multiplex PCR, the TCRdb table keeps only in-frame clones and is missing some. This sample has 15,000 to 20,000 clones; 79% occur once, and the top ten carry 5% to 7%. Sequences were derived from unsorted PBMCs, sampled at the start of antiretroviral therapy, before treatment. These receptor sequences come from a man younger than 35 with HIV.

This chain uses TRBV18 with TRBJ2-7; D is perhaps TRBD1 (5 bases). The CDR3 consists of 14 residues. With 1 base removed from V and 2 bases from J, the gap between germline ends came to 9 bases. The germline V gene encodes CDR1 KGHSH and CDR2 LQKENI. The CDR3 spells CASSPRQGTYEQYF. In nucleotides, the CDR3 is TGTGCCAGCTCACCACGTCAGGGAACCTACGAGCAGTACTTC.

The chain uses TRBV28 and TRBJ2-7; the D call may be TRBD1 or TRBD2 (5 bases each). Germline lookup yields CDR1 MDHEN and CDR2 SYDVKM. The CDR3 is made up of 15 amino acids. The V and J ends lost 6 bases and 5 bases respectively, with 20 bases between them. This CDR3 reads CASREIGARRNEQYF. For the CDR3, the DNA is TGTGCCAGCAGGGAAATAGGGGCCAGGAGGAACGAGCAGTACTTC.